These T cell receptor beta chains were read from a single sample in a study of blood T cell repertoires in COVID-19. The table came from immunoSEQ multiplex PCR; TCRdb's copy has only in-frame clones and leaves some out. The repertoire holds about 260,000 clones, with about nine tenths as singletons. The sample consisted of PBMCs or T cells enriched from blood (not recorded which). These receptors all come from a woman between 50 and 59 years old who had recovered from COVID-19. Both conserved end residues are part of each CDR3. A D gene is named only where the DNA matches it firmly. Not every row has a clone size; where given, it reads once, few, many or a size class.

TRBV7-8	TRBJ2-1	NA	TRBD2	CASSLTSIRLAGGYNEQFF	TGTGCCAGCAGCTTAACCTCAATCCGGCTAGCGGGAGGTTACAATGAGCAGTTCTTC
TRBV9	TRBJ2-7	NA	TRBD2	CASSVEFRTSGRWGSYEQYF	TGTGCCAGCAGCGTAGAATTTAGGACTAGCGGGAGGTGGGGTTCCTACGAGCAGTACTTC
TRBV28	TRBJ1-1	NA	TRBD1	CASISPGTGFEAFF	TGTGCCAGCATCTCACCAGGGACAGGATTTGAAGCTTTCTTT
TRBV30	TRBJ2-5	few	NA	CAWSVGLRETQYF	TGTGCCTGGAGTGTAGGACTCCGAGAGACCCAGTACTTC
TRBV5-1	TRBJ1-6	NA	NA	CASSREGNSPLHF	TGCGCCAGCAGCCGGGAAGGAAATTCACCCCTCCACTTT
TRBV28	TRBJ1-5	NA	NA	CASRYSGVNQPQHF	TGTGCCAGCCGATATTCCGGGGTCAATCAGCCCCAGCATTTT
TRBV11-2	TRBJ1-1	NA	TRBD1	CASSKGQGLNTEAFF	TGTGCCAGCAGCAAAGGACAGGGCCTGAACACTGAAGCTTTCTTT
TRBV10-2	TRBJ1-5	NA	NA	CASSLRGGNQPQHF	TGCGCCAGCAGCCTACGGGGGGGCAATCAGCCCCAGCATTTT
TRBV6-5	TRBJ2-3	NA	NA	CASSYSRGRADTQYF	TGTGCCAGCAGTTACTCGCGGGGGCGAGCAGATACGCAGTATTTT
TRBV30	TRBJ1-3	NA	TRBD1	CAWGRGQDGNTIYF	TGTGCCTGGGGGAGGGGGCAGGATGGAAACACCATATATTTT
TRBV7-2	TRBJ1-5	NA	TRBD1	CASSLVGTVGQPQHF	TGTGCCAGCAGCTTAGTCGGGACAGTAGGTCAGCCCCAGCATTTT
TRBV2	TRBJ1-5	once	NA	CASTEGGQPQHF	TGTGCCAGCACCGAAGGGGGTCAGCCCCAGCATTTT
TRBV6-2/TRBV6-3	TRBJ2-7	few	TRBD1	CASSRPGQGVYEQYF	TGTGCCAGCAGTCGCCCGGGACAGGGGGTCTACGAGCAGTACTTC
TRBV6-2/TRBV6-3	TRBJ1-5	NA	NA	CASSRRGRDPNQPQHF	TGTGCCAGCAGTCGACGGGGGAGGGACCCCAATCAGCCCCAGCATTTT
TRBV7-9	TRBJ2-2	NA	TRBD1	CASSPPGGQSTGELFF	TGTGCCAGCAGCCCCCCAGGGGGACAGTCCACCGGGGAGCTGTTTTTT
TRBV7-9	TRBJ2-3	NA	TRBD2	CASRPGLAGDYTDTQYF	TGTGCCAGCAGGCCCGGACTAGCGGGAGATTATACAGATACGCAGTATTTT
TRBV11-2	TRBJ1-6	once	NA	CASSPDISNSPLHF	TGTGCCAGCAGCCCGGACATAAGCAATTCACCCCTCCACTTT
TRBV24-1	TRBJ2-2	NA	NA	CATSDLSSGGGTGELFF	TGTGCCACCAGTGATTTGTCTAGCGGAGGGGGCACCGGGGAGCTGTTTTTT
TRBV7-2	TRBJ1-3	NA	NA	CASSLDSSGNTIYF	TGTGCCAGCAGCCTGGACAGCTCTGGAAACACCATATATTTT
TRBV28	TRBJ2-1	NA	NA	CASRGAEQFF	TGTGCCAGTAGAGGAGCTGAGCAGTTCTTC
TRBV28	TRBJ1-6	NA	NA	CASSFSGVGLSSPLHF	TGTGCCAGCAGTTTCTCGGGGGTAGGTTTAAGTTCACCCCTCCACTTT
TRBV5-1	TRBJ2-5	once	NA	CASSFGGRQETQYF	TGCGCCAGCAGCTTCGGTGGCAGGCAAGAGACCCAGTACTTC
TRBV7-2	TRBJ2-1	NA	NA	CASSPIRQSYNEQFF	TGTGCCAGCAGCCCCATCCGACAATCCTACAATGAGCAGTTCTTC
TRBV28	TRBJ1-5	once	TRBD1	CASIPSTGGNQPQHF	TGTGCCAGCATACCGTCGACAGGGGGCAATCAGCCCCAGCATTTT
TRBV9	TRBJ1-1	NA	NA	CASSVSGSVAGTEAFF	TGTGCCAGCAGCGTATCTGGGTCGGTCGCGGGCACTGAAGCTTTCTTT
TRBV18	TRBJ1-1	NA	NA	CASSPLTVNTEAFF	TGTGCCAGCTCACCATTAACGGTGAACACTGAAGCTTTCTTT
TRBV30	TRBJ2-1	NA	NA	CAWSLSSGYNEQFF	TGTGCCTGGAGTTTATCTTCGGGCTACAATGAGCAGTTCTTC
TRBV28	TRBJ1-5	NA	TRBD1	CASSFVEGASNQPQHF	TGTGCCAGCAGTTTCGTGGAGGGGGCGAGCAATCAGCCCCAGCATTTT
TRBV6-2/TRBV6-3	TRBJ1-6	NA	NA	CASSYEVAPGDSLHF	TGTGCCAGCAGTTACGAGGTGGCTCCAGGGGATTCCCTCCACTTT
TRBV7-8	TRBJ1-6	once	NA	CASSSGRNSPLHF	TGTGCCAGCAGCTCAGGGAGGAATTCACCCCTCCACTTT
TRBV18	TRBJ2-1	NA	TRBD1	CASSRDRGSSYNEQFF	TGTGCCAGCTCAAGAGACAGGGGGAGCTCCTACAATGAGCAGTTCTTC
TRBV7-3	TRBJ2-3	NA	NA	CASSLDLNTDTQYF	TGTGCCAGCAGCTTAGACTTGAACACAGATACGCAGTATTTT
TRBV5-6	TRBJ2-3	NA	TRBD2	CASSSASGRRQDTQYF	TGTGCCAGCAGCTCGGCTAGCGGGAGGCGCCAAGATACGCAGTATTTT
TRBV7-2	TRBJ2-2	NA	TRBD1	CASSFVGTGVTGELFF	TGTGCCAGCAGCTTTGTAGGGACAGGGGTCACCGGGGAGCTGTTTTTT
TRBV5-1	TRBJ1-1	NA	NA	CASTLGGSVPRGTEAFF	TGCGCCAGCACACTGGGGGGATCCGTCCCAAGGGGCACTGAAGCTTTCTTT
TRBV6-2/TRBV6-3	TRBJ1-1	NA	NA	CASSRTEEYTEAFF	TGTGCCAGCAGCCGGACGGAGGAGTACACTGAAGCTTTCTTT
TRBV6-2/TRBV6-3	TRBJ1-2	NA	TRBD1	CASSQGQNYGYTF	TGTGCCAGCAGCCAGGGACAGAACTATGGCTACACCTTC
TRBV18	TRBJ2-1	NA	TRBD2	CASSPPGLAGGAYNEQFF	TGTGCCAGCTCACCACCAGGGCTAGCGGGCGGGGCCTACAATGAGCAGTTCTTC
TRBV4-3	TRBJ2-3	once	TRBD2	CASSLTTSGSLDTQYF	TGCGCCAGCAGCCTTACTACTAGCGGGAGTCTAGATACGCAGTATTTT
TRBV19	TRBJ2-1	NA	TRBD2	CASSIEGDYRDEQFF	TGTGCCAGTAGTATAGAGGGGGACTACCGCGATGAGCAGTTCTTC